These T cell receptor beta chains were read from a single sample in a study of Ad26.COV2.S vaccination and SARS-CoV-2 variants. Here immunoSEQ multiplex PCR was the method, and the copy in TCRdb shows in-frame clones only, minus some. This sample has some 400,000 clones, with around nine tenths found just once. Sequenced material: peripheral blood, taken in a trial of Ad26.COV2.S vaccine versus placebo. These receptors were collected from a person aged 18-60 years who received the Ad26.COV2.S COVID-19 vaccine or a placebo. Both conserved end residues are part of each CDR3. The D gene is left open where the match is weak. Some rows have no size entry. The others give once, few or many, or a class for an expanded clone.

abundance: NA
v_gene: TRBV7-9
d_gene: TRBD1
j_gene: TRBJ2-7
CDR3aa: CASSLAGTGFEQYF
CDR3nt: TGTGCCAGCAGCTTAGCCGGGACAGGGTTTGAGCAGTACTTC

abundance: NA
v_gene: TRBV30
d_gene: NA
j_gene: TRBJ1-4
CDR3aa: CAWESEKLFF
CDR3nt: TGTGCCTGGGAAAGTGAAAAACTGTTTTTT

abundance: NA
v_gene: TRBV6-5
d_gene: NA
j_gene: TRBJ2-2
CDR3aa: CASRRDGNTGELFF
CDR3nt: TGTGCCAGCAGGCGGGACGGTAACACCGGGGAGCTGTTTTTT

abundance: NA
v_gene: TRBV5-6
d_gene: NA
j_gene: TRBJ2-7
CDR3aa: CASSSWKGQIYEQYF
CDR3nt: TGTGCCAGCAGCTCCTGGAAGGGCCAGATCTACGAGCAGTACTTC

abundance: NA
v_gene: TRBV5-1
d_gene: NA
j_gene: TRBJ2-2
CDR3aa: CASSLAWANTGELFF
CDR3nt: TGCGCCAGCAGCTTGGCCTGGGCGAACACCGGGGAGCTGTTTTTT

abundance: NA
v_gene: TRBV7-9
d_gene: TRBD2
j_gene: TRBJ2-7
CDR3aa: CASSLFPRPSGRAYEQYF
CDR3nt: TGTGCCAGCAGCTTATTCCCCCGCCCTAGCGGGCGGGCGTACGAGCAGTACTTC

abundance: NA
v_gene: TRBV19
d_gene: NA
j_gene: TRBJ1-1
CDR3aa: CASSTEAGSTEAFF
CDR3nt: TGTGCCAGTAGTACGGAGGCGGGGAGCACTGAAGCTTTCTTT

abundance: NA
v_gene: TRBV2
d_gene: NA
j_gene: TRBJ2-7
CDR3aa: CASSAYFTYEQYF
CDR3nt: TGTGCCAGCAGTGCGTACTTTACCTACGAGCAGTACTTC

abundance: once
v_gene: TRBV9
d_gene: NA
j_gene: TRBJ2-1
CDR3aa: CASSVGTPSNEQFF
CDR3nt: TGTGCCAGCAGCGTAGGGACACCCTCCAATGAGCAGTTCTTC

abundance: NA
v_gene: TRBV28
d_gene: NA
j_gene: TRBJ1-5
CDR3aa: CASTPWGQSDNQPQHF
CDR3nt: TGTGCCAGCACCCCGTGGGGGCAGTCGGACAATCAGCCCCAGCATTTT

abundance: NA
v_gene: TRBV27
d_gene: TRBD2
j_gene: TRBJ2-2
CDR3aa: CASSLGTGPGGNTGELFF
CDR3nt: TGTGCCAGCAGTTTGGGGACCGGGCCGGGAGGTAACACCGGGGAGCTGTTTTTT

abundance: few
v_gene: TRBV7-3
d_gene: NA
j_gene: TRBJ2-7
CDR3aa: CASSLADGSVYEQYF
CDR3nt: TGTGCCAGCAGCTTAGCAGACGGGAGCGTCTACGAGCAGTACTTC

abundance: NA
v_gene: TRBV30
d_gene: NA
j_gene: TRBJ1-2
CDR3aa: CAWSALYGYTF
CDR3nt: TGTGCCTGGAGTGCCCTATATGGCTACACCTTC

abundance: NA
v_gene: TRBV30
d_gene: NA
j_gene: TRBJ2-4
CDR3aa: CAWSVRGAKNIQYF
CDR3nt: TGTGCCTGGAGTGTACGTGGGGCCAAAAACATTCAGTACTTC

abundance: NA
v_gene: TRBV28
d_gene: TRBD1
j_gene: TRBJ1-5
CDR3aa: CASRQGTGSDQPQHF
CDR3nt: TGTGCCAGCAGACAAGGGACAGGCAGCGATCAGCCCCAGCATTTT

abundance: NA
v_gene: TRBV10-3
d_gene: NA
j_gene: TRBJ2-2
CDR3aa: CATSQGAGELFF
CDR3nt: TGTGCCACCTCTCAAGGAGCCGGGGAGCTGTTTTTT

abundance: once
v_gene: TRBV5-4
d_gene: NA
j_gene: TRBJ1-1
CDR3aa: CASSTTENTEAFF
CDR3nt: TGTGCCAGCAGCACAACAGAGAACACTGAAGCTTTCTTT

abundance: NA
v_gene: TRBV5-6
d_gene: NA
j_gene: TRBJ2-7
CDR3aa: CASSTLASYEQYF
CDR3nt: TGTGCCAGCAGCACCCTTGCCTCCTACGAGCAGTACTTC

abundance: few
v_gene: TRBV20-1
d_gene: NA
j_gene: TRBJ1-4
CDR3aa: CSASKNRVGREKLFF
CDR3nt: TGCAGTGCTAGTAAAAACAGGGTGGGACGTGAAAAACTGTTTTTT

abundance: NA
v_gene: TRBV21-1
d_gene: NA
j_gene: TRBJ2-2
CDR3aa: CASSLNTGELFF
CDR3nt: TGTGCCAGCAGCTTGAACACCGGGGAGCTGTTTTTT

abundance: NA
v_gene: TRBV28
d_gene: TRBD1
j_gene: TRBJ1-5
CDR3aa: CASGVGQGALGNQPQHF
CDR3nt: TGTGCCAGCGGGGTAGGACAGGGGGCTTTGGGCAATCAGCCCCAGCATTTT